Below, 10 T cell receptor beta chains from the same sample are listed, as sequenced in a study of control samples from healthy donors and cancer patients. Assay: immunoSEQ multiplex PCR; the TCRdb copy retains only in-frame clones and omits some. The sample holds under 85,000 clones, 93% seen once. Material for sequencing was PBMCs. Receptors were obtained from a woman aged 40 to 55 with lung cancer.

The chain joins TRBV7-2 to TRBJ2-1; the match to TRBD1 covers 9 bases. This CDR3 has 15 amino acids. Looked up from germline, CDR1 is SGHTA and CDR2 is FQGNSA. The junction had 4 bases not matched to a gene; V was cut back by 6 bases and J by 1 base. The DNA for the CDR3 is TGTGCCAGCAGGGGTGACAGGGGGTCCTACAATGAGCAGTTCTTC. Translation: CASRGDRGSYNEQFF.

The rearrangement uses TRBV15 and TRBJ2-5; D not certain. V was trimmed by 4 bases and J by 5 bases, leaving 17 bases between them. This CDR3 comprises 15 residues. Germline V CDR1 and CDR2: LNHNV, YYDKDF (reference sequence). The CDR3 sequence: CATSNRTLTHETQYF. For the CDR3, the DNA is TGTGCCACCAGCAACCGGACGCTAACCCACGAGACCCAGTACTTC. Supplemented by reference TRBV15 and TRBJ2-5, the full variable domain reads DAMVIQNPRYQVTQFGKPVTLSCSQTLNHNVMYWYQQKSSQAPKLLFHYYDKDFNNEADTPDNFQSRRPNTSFCFLDIRSPGLGDTAMYLCATSNRTLTHETQYFGPGTRLLVL.

The chain is built from TRBV28 and TRBJ1-5; TRBD1 might be the D (5 bases). Germline V gene lookup returns CDR1 MDHEN and CDR2 SYDVKM. This CDR3 is 18 amino acids long. V was pared by 5 bases and J by 2 bases, with 22 bases between. CDR3 in amino acids: CASSTPGFRVDGNQPQHF. CDR3 DNA sequence: TGTGCCAGCAGTACCCCAGGGTTTCGAGTGGACGGCAATCAGCCCCAGCATTTT. Variable domain in full (rest from reference TRBV28 and TRBJ1-5): DVKVTQSSRYLVKRTGEKVFLECVQDMDHENMFWYRQDPGLGLRLIYFSYDVKMKEKGDIPEGYSVSREKKERFSLILESASTNQTSMYLCASSTPGFRVDGNQPQHFGDGTRLSIL.

V usage is TRBV5-6 and J usage is TRBJ1-5; D is possibly TRBD1 (6 bases). Looked up from germline, CDR1 is SGHDT and CDR2 is YYEEEE. The CDR3 is 14 residues long. V dropped 4 bases and J dropped 7 bases, with 15 bases sitting between them. CDR3 DNA sequence: TGTGCCAGCAGCAAGGGACAAGGGGAACAGCCCCAGCATTTT. Residues: CASSKGQGEQPQHF.

The genes are TRBV21-1 and TRBJ1-1; TRBD1 reflects the table's D call only, with no check against the DNA. TRBV21-1 is classified as a pseudogene. CDR3 length equals 15 residues. The DNA for the CDR3 is TGTGCCAGCGATACAGGGGACACCATGAACACTGAAGCTTTCTTT. Protein product: CASDTGDTMNTEAFF.

V is TRBV19 and J is TRBJ1-1, with TRBD1 matching over 7 bases. With 10 bases clipped from V and 4 bases from J, the junction kept 12 bases outside the gene matches. The CDR3 sequence is 14 residues long. CDR1 LNHDA and CDR2 SQIVND come from the germline V gene (reference sequence). DNA for the CDR3: TGTGCCACCTACGTAGGGCCAGGGGGCACTGAAGCTTTCTTT. Translated: CATYVGPGGTEAFF. Full variable domain (rest looked up from reference TRBV19 and TRBJ1-1): DGGITQSPKYLFRKEGQNVTLSCEQNLNHDAMYWYRQDPGQGLRLIYYSQIVNDFQKGDIAEGYSVSREKKESFPLTVTSAQKNPTAFYLCATYVGPGGTEAFFGQGTRLTVV.

This chain's CDR3 is CASIPGTAHTEAFF. The CDR3 nucleotides read TGTGCCAGTATTCCCGGGACAGCACACACTGAAGCTTTCTTT. The genes are TRBV19 and TRBJ1-1; 7 bases are shared with TRBD1. The CDR3 is 14 residues long. The germline V gene encodes CDR1 LNHDA and CDR2 SQIVND (reference sequence). V shed 7 bases and J 3 bases; nucleotides not matched to a gene: 8.

For this clone: A read error may account for a junction end that differs from germline. The V call is TRBV11-2, the J call TRBJ2-7; the D gene could be TRBD1 or TRBD2 (5 bases each). Germline V gene sequence: CDR1 SGHAT, CDR2 FQNNGV. This CDR3 contains 15 residues. The CDR3 nucleotides are TGTGCCAGCAGCGTGGGTTGGGGGACCTCCGACGAGCAGTACTTC. Amino acids: CASSVGWGTSDEQYF.

The chain links TRBV7-3 to TRBJ2-1, with 7 bases identical to TRBD2. The CDR3 has 16 amino acids. Trimming cost V 5 bases and J 5 bases; bases outside gene matches: 12. Germline V CDR1 and CDR2: SGHTA, FQGTGA. The CDR3 loop reads CASSRRLGSGHNEQFF. DNA for the CDR3: TGTGCCAGCAGCCGCCGATTGGGTAGCGGGCACAATGAGCAGTTCTTC.

This clone showed up just once. J is TRBJ2-3 and V is TRBV3-1 (or the pseudogene TRBV3-2), with 16 bases fitting TRBD2. From germline, CDR1 is LGHDT and CDR2 YNNKEL (reference sequence). With 4 bases clipped from V and 5 bases from J, the junction kept 3 bases outside the gene matches. This CDR3 comprises 16 residues. The CDR3 DNA reads as TGTGCCAGCAGCCCGGGACTAGCGGGGGGGCTAGATACGCAGTATTTT. Its protein is CASSPGLAGGLDTQYF.